The 15 T cell receptor beta chains presented below share a single source sample, sequenced in a study of CD8 T cells in Susac syndrome. RNA, at roughly 0.5 to 1 ug, was reverse transcribed with random hexamers. TCRdb analysed the immunoSEQ multiplex PCR reads with MiXCR anew, one entry per CDR3 protein. In the table there are some 75,000 distinct CDR3 sequences, roughly 92% of which are singletons. Sequenced: CD8+ T cells from PBMCs. These receptors all stem from a human donor with Susac syndrome.

The genes are TRBV30 and TRBJ1-2; D is unresolved. The germline V and J ends were trimmed by 6 bases and 4 bases, with 18 bases remaining between them. Per germline, CDR1 GTSNPN and CDR2 SVGIG (reference sequence). CDR3 size: 14 residues. Written as DNA, the CDR3 is TGTGCCTGCTACGGGTCCCCCACCGCCTATGGCTACACCTTC. Translated: CACYGSPTAYGYTF.

This clonotype is a singleton in its sample. This rearrangement joins TRBV19 to TRBJ2-1; D remains ambiguous. V was pared by 5 bases and J by 9 bases, with 17 bases between. Germline V lookup: CDR1 LNHDA, CDR2 SQIVND (reference sequence). The CDR3 sequence is 14 residues long. This CDR3 is CASSSPEVLSEQFF. CDR3 DNA sequence: TGTGCCAGTAGTTCCCCCGAGGTCCTAAGTGAGCAGTTCTTC.

The chain employs TRBV29-1 and TRBJ2-6; 10 bases are shared with TRBD1. The CDR3 covers 16 residues. Germline V gives CDR1 SQVTM, CDR2 ANQGSEA. V dropped 6 bases and J dropped 0; count of bases not matched to a gene: 5. The DNA for the CDR3 is TGCAGCGTCACCGGGACAGGGGCCTCTGGGGCCAACGTCCTGACTTTC. Residues: CSVTGTGASGANVLTF.

The genes are TRBV21-1 and TRBJ2-1. TRBV21-1 is a pseudogene. The CDR3 loop spans 15 amino acids. The DNA for the CDR3 is TGTGCCAGCAGTCGGGGTCAGCGACACCGTGATGAGCAGTTCTTC. This encodes CASSRGQRHRDEQFF.

The V gene is TRBV19, the J gene TRBJ1-5, with D unclear. Germline CDR1 is LNHDA and CDR2 is SQIVND (reference sequence). The CDR3 consists of 15 residues. V gave up 3 bases and J gave up 3 bases, with 12 bases separating them. The CDR3 spells CASSIWADPNQPQHF. The DNA of the CDR3 is TGTGCCAGTAGTATTTGGGCAGACCCCAATCAGCCCCAGCATTTT. The full variable domain, its missing parts supplied by reference TRBV19 and TRBJ1-5, is DGGITQSPKYLFRKEGQNVTLSCEQNLNHDAMYWYRQDPGQGLRLIYYSQIVNDFQKGDIAEGYSVSREKKESFPLTVTSAQKNPTAFYLCASSIWADPNQPQHFGDGTRLSIL.

The rearrangement joins TRBV9 to TRBJ2-1, with TRBD2 matching over 10 bases. The trim removed 8 bases at V and 2 bases at J, leaving 7 bases unmatched. The CDR3 runs 15 residues. Germline V gives CDR1 SGDLS, CDR2 YYNGEE. The CDR3 reads CASDPSGGAYNEQFF. Here the CDR3 DNA reads TGTGCCAGTGATCCGAGCGGGGGGGCCTACAATGAGCAGTTCTTC.

This rearrangement joins TRBV7-8 to TRBJ2-1; D ambiguous. The CDR3 has 15 amino acids. The germline V gene encodes CDR1 SGHVS and CDR2 FQNEAQ. Trimming took off 3 bases at V and 2 bases at J, with 11 bases between the two ends. This CDR3 reads CASSLDPDPYNEQFF. As DNA, the CDR3 is TGTGCCAGCAGCTTGGATCCGGACCCCTACAATGAGCAGTTCTTC.

The rearrangement links TRBV4-3 to TRBJ2-5, with D hard to call. The CDR3 runs to 16 residues. The V gene lost 4 bases and the J gene lost 1 base, with 16 bases spanning the gap. Germline CDR1 LGHNA, CDR2 YSLEER. The CDR3 DNA follows: TGCGCCAGCAGCCCCAATGTCGGCGGAGTCCAAGAGACCCAGTACTTC. It specifies CASSPNVGGVQETQYF.

This chain links TRBV27 with TRBJ1-2; D not certain. CDR3 length equals 15 residues. Germline loops: CDR1 MNHEY, CDR2 SMNVEV (reference sequence). Trimming left V 5 bases short and J 4 bases short, with 17 bases between. CDR3 protein: CASSLTQGYPYGYTF. DNA for the CDR3: TGTGCCAGCAGTCTCACGCAAGGGTATCCCTATGGCTACACCTTC.

This chain connects TRBV28 to TRBJ2-7; no definite D call. The germline V gene encodes CDR1 MDHEN and CDR2 SYDVKM. This CDR3 region has 15 residues. V gave up 5 bases and J gave up 5 bases, with 19 bases separating them. CDR3 DNA: TGTGCCAGCAGTCCCAACTTTAACAGTTACAACGAGCAGTACTTC. Translated: CASSPNFNSYNEQYF. Full variable domain (rest looked up from reference TRBV28 and TRBJ2-7): DVKVTQSSRYLVKRTGEKVFLECVQDMDHENMFWYRQDPGLGLRLIYFSYDVKMKEKGDIPEGYSVSREKKERFSLILESASTNQTSMYLCASSPNFNSYNEQYFGPGTRLTVT.

The rearrangement joins TRBV6-5 to TRBJ2-1; D gene uncertain. This CDR3 spans 17 amino acids. The V and J ends lost 0 bases and 0 bases respectively, with 12 bases between them. CDR1 and CDR2 (germline): MNHEY, SVGAGI. The CDR3 is CASSYSSLQSSYNEQFF. The CDR3 region has the DNA TGTGCCAGCAGTTACTCGAGCCTCCAAAGCTCCTACAATGAGCAGTTCTTC.

The chain has TRBV5-1 and TRBJ2-3; D unresolved. In germline, CDR1 is SGHRS, CDR2 YFSETQ. V gave up 0 bases and J gave up 0 bases, with 11 bases separating them. This CDR3 contains 16 residues. CDR3 DNA sequence: TGCGCCAGCAGCTTGGAAGGGCAAACTAGCACAGATACGCAGTATTTT. This codes for CASSLEGQTSTDTQYF.

The V and J genes are TRBV4-2 and TRBJ1-1, with D perhaps matching TRBD1 (6 bases). The V gene's germline CDR1 is LGHNA and CDR2 YNFKEQ. CDR3 length: 15 amino acids. Trimming pared 3 bases from V and 0 bases from J, leaving 11 bases between. The CDR3: CASSQGAGMNTEAFF. CDR3 bases: TGTGCCAGCAGCCAGGGGGCGGGGATGAACACTGAAGCTTTCTTT.

The rearrangement joins TRBV3-1 to TRBJ2-3; 12 bases align to TRBD2. The J segment lost 6 bases and the V segment lost 0 bases, leaving 7 bases of the junction unmatched. Germline CDR1 and CDR2: LGHDT and YNNKEL (reference sequence). The CDR3 sequence is 17 residues long. The CDR3 nucleotides read TGTGCCAGCAGCCAAGATAAGACTAGCGGGGGCCGGGATACGCAGTATTTT. It translates to CASSQDKTSGGRDTQYF.

This chain connects TRBV19 to TRBJ1-5; TRBD1 matches 7 bases. The J segment lost 0 bases and the V segment lost 5 bases, leaving 19 bases of the junction unmatched. In germline, CDR1 is LNHDA, CDR2 SQIVND (reference sequence). This CDR3 contains 20 residues. CDR3 sequence: CASSLAQDRAEKYSNQPQHF. The CDR3 DNA is TGTGCCAGTAGTCTCGCCCAAGACAGGGCGGAAAAATATAGCAATCAGCCCCAGCATTTT. Based on the CDR3 plus reference TRBV19 and TRBJ1-5, the full variable domain is DGGITQSPKYLFRKEGQNVTLSCEQNLNHDAMYWYRQDPGQGLRLIYYSQIVNDFQKGDIAEGYSVSREKKESFPLTVTSAQKNPTAFYLCASSLAQDRAEKYSNQPQHFGDGTRLSIL.